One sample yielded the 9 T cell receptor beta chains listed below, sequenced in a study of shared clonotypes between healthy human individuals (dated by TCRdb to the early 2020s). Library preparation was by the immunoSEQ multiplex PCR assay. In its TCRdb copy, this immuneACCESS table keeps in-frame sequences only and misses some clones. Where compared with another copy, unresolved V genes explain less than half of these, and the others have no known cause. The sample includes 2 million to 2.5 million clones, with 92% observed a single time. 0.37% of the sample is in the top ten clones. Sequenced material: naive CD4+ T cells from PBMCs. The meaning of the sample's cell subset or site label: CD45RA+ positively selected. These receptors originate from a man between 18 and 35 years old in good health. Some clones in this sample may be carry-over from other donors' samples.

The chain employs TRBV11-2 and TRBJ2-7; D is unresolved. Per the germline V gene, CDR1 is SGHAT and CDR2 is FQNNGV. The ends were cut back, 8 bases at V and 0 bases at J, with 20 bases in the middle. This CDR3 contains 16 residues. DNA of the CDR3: TGTGCCAGCGGTCCTTCGAATATCGGAAACTCCTACGAGCAGTACTTC. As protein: CASGPSNIGNSYEQYF.

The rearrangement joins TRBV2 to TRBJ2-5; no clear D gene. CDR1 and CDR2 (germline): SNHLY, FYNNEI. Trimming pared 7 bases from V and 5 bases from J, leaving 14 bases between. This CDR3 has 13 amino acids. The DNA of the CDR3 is TGTGCCAGCAAGCAGCTGTTCGGGGAGACCCAGTACTTC. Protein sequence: CASKQLFGETQYF.

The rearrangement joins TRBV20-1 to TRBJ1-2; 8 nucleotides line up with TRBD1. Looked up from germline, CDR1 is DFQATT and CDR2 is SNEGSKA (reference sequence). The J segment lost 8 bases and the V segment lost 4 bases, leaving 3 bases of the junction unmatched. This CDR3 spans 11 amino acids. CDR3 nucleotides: TGCAGTGCTAACAGGGGGGACGGCTACACCTTC. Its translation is CSANRGDGYTF.

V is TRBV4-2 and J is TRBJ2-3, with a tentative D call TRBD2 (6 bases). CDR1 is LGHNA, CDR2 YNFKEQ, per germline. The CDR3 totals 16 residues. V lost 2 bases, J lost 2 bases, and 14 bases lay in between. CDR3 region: CASSQLGAGPTDTQYF. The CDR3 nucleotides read TGTGCCAGCAGCCAACTTGGGGCGGGGCCCACAGATACGCAGTATTTT.

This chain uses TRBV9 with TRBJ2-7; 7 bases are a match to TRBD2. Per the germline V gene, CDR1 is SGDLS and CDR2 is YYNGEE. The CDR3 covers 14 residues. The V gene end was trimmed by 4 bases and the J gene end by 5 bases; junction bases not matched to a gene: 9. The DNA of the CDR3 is TGTGCCAGCAGCCTCCGTACTAGCGCCCACGAGCAGTACTTC. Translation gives CASSLRTSAHEQYF.

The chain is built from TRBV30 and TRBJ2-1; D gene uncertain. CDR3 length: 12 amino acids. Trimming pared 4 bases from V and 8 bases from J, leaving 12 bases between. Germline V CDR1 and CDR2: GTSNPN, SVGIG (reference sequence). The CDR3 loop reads CAWNVAADEQFF. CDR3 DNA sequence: TGTGCCTGGAATGTAGCTGCTGATGAGCAGTTCTTC. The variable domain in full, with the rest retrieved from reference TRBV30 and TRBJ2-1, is SQTIHQWPATLVQPVGSPLSLECTVEGTSNPNLYWYRQAAGRGLQLLFYSVGIGQISSEVPQNLSASRPQDRQFILSSKKLLLSDSGFYLCAWNVAADEQFFGPGTRLTVL.

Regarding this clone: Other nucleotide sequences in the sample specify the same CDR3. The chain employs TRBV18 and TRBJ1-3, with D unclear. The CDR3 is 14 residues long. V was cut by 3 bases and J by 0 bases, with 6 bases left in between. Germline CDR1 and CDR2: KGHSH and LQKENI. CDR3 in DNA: TGTGCCAGCTCACCGGAAAGCTCTGGAAACACCATATATTTT. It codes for CASSPESSGNTIYF.

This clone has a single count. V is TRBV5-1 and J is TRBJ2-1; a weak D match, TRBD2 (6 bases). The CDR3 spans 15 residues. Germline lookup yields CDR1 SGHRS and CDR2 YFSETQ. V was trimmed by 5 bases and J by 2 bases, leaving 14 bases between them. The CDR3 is CASSRDLGAYNEQFF. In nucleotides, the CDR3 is TGCGCCAGCAGTCGGGACTTGGGGGCCTACAATGAGCAGTTCTTC.

The CDR3 protein is CASTLLRLNTEAFF. The CDR3 DNA follows: TGTGCCAGCACCCTACTGCGGCTGAACACTGAAGCTTTCTTT. The rearrangement links TRBV7-2 to TRBJ1-1; D is undetermined. V was cut by 7 bases and J by 0 bases, with 12 bases left in between. This CDR3 is built from 14 residues. Germline CDR1 SGHTA, CDR2 FQGNSA.